The 28 T cell receptor beta chains reported below all come from one sample, sequenced in a study of identical twins. TCRdb reprocessed the 5' RACE reads via MiXCR and lists one record per CDR3 protein. Altogether fewer than 350,000 distinct CDR3 sequences are present, roughly 8.6% being singletons, with the ten largest covering around 2.1%. The sample also formed part of further work on yellow fever vaccine responses in identical twins.

What was sequenced was memory (CD45RO+) T cells sorted from blood. The receptors derive from a woman aged 18-30 years in good health.

This clonotype was found many times. The chain links TRBV7-2 to TRBJ1-1, with D unresolved. Germline V gene lookup returns CDR1 SGHTA and CDR2 FQGNSA. V lost 5 bases and J lost 7, with 14 bases in between. This CDR3 has 13 residues. CDR3 sequence: CASSLPPPNEAFF. CDR3 DNA: TGTGCCAGCAGCCTGCCGCCACCGAATGAAGCTTTCTTT. The full variable domain, in which reference TRBV7-2 and TRBJ1-1 provide the parts outside the CDR3, is GAGVSQSPSNKVTEKGKDVELRCDPISGHTALYWYRQSLGQGLEFLIYFQGNSAPDKSGLPSDRFSAERTGGSVSTLTIQRTQQEDSAVYLCASSLPPPNEAFFGQGTRLTVV.

CDR3: CASSPSPYNEQFF. In DNA, the CDR3 is TGTGCCAGCAGCCCATCTCCATACAATGAGCAGTTCTTC. The gene calls are TRBV5-4 and TRBJ2-1; no clear D. The CDR3 has 13 residues. CDR1 and CDR2 from the germline V gene are SGHNT and YYREEE (reference sequence). The ends were cut back, 4 bases at V and 4 bases at J, with 9 bases in the middle.

In this sample, this clonotype turned up many times. The genes are TRBV12-3 or TRBV12-4 and TRBJ1-6; no clear D. The V gene lost 1 base and the J gene lost 4 bases, with 2 bases spanning the gap. This CDR3 contains 13 residues. The DNA for the CDR3 is TGTGCCAGCAGTTTAGGGTATAATTCACCCCTCCACTTT. It encodes CASSLGYNSPLHF.

This clonotype was observed many times. The genes are TRBV7-9 and TRBJ2-7; D not resolved. The germline CDR1 and CDR2 sequences are SEHNR and FQNEAQ (reference sequence). CDR3 length: 16 residues. The germline V and J ends were trimmed by 2 bases and 7 bases, with 21 bases remaining between them. The CDR3 region is CASSLNLLSTIGEQYF. The CDR3 DNA reads TGTGCCAGCAGCTTAAATTTACTTAGCACCATTGGAGAGCAGTACTTC.

The chain recombines TRBV28 with TRBJ2-1; unclear D gene. Per germline, CDR1 MDHEN and CDR2 SYDVKM. The CDR3 extends over 15 amino acids. V lost 3 bases and J 5 bases, leaving 14 bases between the germline ends. The CDR3 sequence: CASSLATYSDNEQFF. The CDR3 DNA follows: TGTGCCAGCAGTTTGGCCACTTATTCAGACAATGAGCAGTTCTTC.

This clonotype was seen many times. This sequence joins TRBV29-1 and TRBJ2-3; weak D call: TRBD2 (6 bases). The CDR3 extends over 12 amino acids. Germline CDR1 and CDR2: SQVTM and ANQGSEA. V was pared by 2 bases and J by 8 bases, with 11 bases between. CDR3: CSVEPQGGTQYF. The CDR3, as DNA: TGCAGCGTTGAACCCCAGGGAGGTACGCAGTATTTT.

This clonotype was counted a few times. The V call is TRBV5-6, the J call TRBJ1-2; 8 bases are a match to TRBD1. CDR1 SGHDT and CDR2 YYEEEE come from the germline V gene. This CDR3 region has 15 residues. J lost 4 bases, V lost 0 bases, and 5 bases had no gene match. Written as DNA, the CDR3 is TGTGCCAGCAGCTTGGTGGACAGGGTGACCTATGGCTACACCTTC. Translating gives CASSLVDRVTYGYTF.

At least ten counts were recorded for this clonotype. The V and J genes are TRBV20-1 and TRBJ1-6; D is ambiguous. Germline-derived CDR1 and CDR2 are DFQATT and SNEGSKA (reference sequence). The CDR3 runs to 16 residues. V dropped 1 base and J dropped 0 bases, with 10 bases sitting between them. The chain's CDR3 is CSARGPLSSYNSPLHF. In nucleotides, the CDR3 is TGCAGTGCTAGAGGTCCGCTAAGCTCCTATAATTCACCCCTCCACTTT.

V usage is TRBV2 and J usage is TRBJ2-5; D is unclear. CDR3 length: 14 amino acids. Germline-derived CDR1 and CDR2 are SNHLY and FYNNEI. Deletions cut 6 bases from V and 2 bases from J, with 13 bases between. The CDR3 nucleotides are TGTGCCAGCAGGCTCCTGCAATCGCAAGAGACCCAGTACTTC. Amino acid sequence: CASRLLQSQETQYF.

This clonotype showed up just a few times. The chain couples TRBV2 to TRBJ2-1, with a weak D call TRBD2 (6 bases). Germline CDR1 reads SNHLY; CDR2 reads FYNNEI. V was clipped by 6 bases and J by 12 bases, with 18 bases between them. The CDR3 loop spans 13 amino acids. CDR3 in amino acids: CASRTSGAWGQFF. CDR3 nucleotide sequence: TGTGCCAGCAGGACTAGTGGGGCCTGGGGGCAGTTCTTC.

This clonotype was observed a few times. The rearrangement uses TRBV18 and TRBJ1-5, with 7 positions matching TRBD1. The CDR3 consists of 14 residues. The V gene's germline CDR1 is KGHSH and CDR2 LQKENI. Trimming removed 5 bases from V and 2 bases from J; junction bases left unmatched: 3. The CDR3 coding sequence is TGTGCCAGCTCATCAGACAGGGGCAATCAGCCCCAGCATTTT. Residues: CASSSDRGNQPQHF.

This clonotype was seen a handful of times. The chain carries TRBV20-1 and TRBJ1-2; D is possibly TRBD1 (5 bases). The germline CDR1 and CDR2 sequences are DFQATT and SNEGSKA (reference sequence). With 5 bases removed from V and 8 bases from J, the gap between germline ends came to 21 bases. This CDR3 has 14 residues. The CDR3 region is CSAPRLSGAGGYTF. The CDR3 nucleotides are TGCAGTGCTCCCCGATTATCCGGGGCGGGAGGCTACACCTTC.

This clonotype was counted a few times. The chain has TRBV20-1 and TRBJ1-1; no definite D call. Germline-derived CDR1 and CDR2 are DFQATT and SNEGSKA (reference sequence). The CDR3 has 15 residues. V lost 5 bases to trimming and J lost 0 bases, with 16 bases between them. The CDR3 DNA is TGCAGTGCTCTCACCCTGGACGGATTGAACACTGAAGCTTTCTTT. It translates to CSALTLDGLNTEAFF.

This clonotype was seen repeatedly, ten times or more. The chain employs TRBV3-1 and TRBJ2-4, with D uncertain. V shed 1 base and J shed 0 bases, with 10 bases lying between them. CDR3 size: 16 residues. CDR1 is LGHDT, CDR2 YNNKEL, per germline (reference sequence). CDR3 DNA sequence: TGTGCCAGCAGCCAAGGGGGAATTCTAGCCAAAAACATTCAGTACTTC. This translates into CASSQGGILAKNIQYF.

The chain is built from TRBV2 and TRBJ2-7, with 8 bases lining up with TRBD2. Germline values: CDR1 SNHLY, CDR2 FYNNEI. The length of the CDR3 is 14 residues. Trimming cost V 3 bases and J 7 bases; bases outside gene matches: 8. The CDR3, as DNA: TGTGCCAGCAGTGACCCGGGGGTAGCGGGAGAGCAGTACGTC. This codes for CASSDPGVAGEQYV.

This clonotype was seen many times. The chain couples TRBV24-1 to TRBJ2-1, with no clear D. The CDR3 sequence is 11 residues long. Germline loops: CDR1 KGHDR, CDR2 SFDVKD. The V end was cut by 9 bases, the J end by 7 bases, with 9 bases between. The CDR3 is CATDGGNEQFF. The CDR3 coding sequence is TGTGCCACCGACGGTGGTAATGAGCAGTTCTTC.

This clonotype was detected only a few times. This sequence joins TRBV11-2 and TRBJ1-6; D is unresolved. In germline, CDR1 is SGHAT, CDR2 FQNNGV. The V and J ends lost 3 bases and 8 bases respectively, with 2 bases between them. The length of the CDR3 is 11 residues. CDR3 nucleotides: TGTGCCAGCAGCTTCGATTCACCCCTCCACTTT. It codes for CASSFDSPLHF.

This clonotype appeared a few times. J is TRBJ1-1 and V is TRBV27; 8 bases fit TRBD1. Per germline, CDR1 MNHEY and CDR2 SMNVEV (reference sequence). Trimming took 4 bases from V and 1 from J; bases not matched to a gene: 5. There are 15 residues in the CDR3. The CDR3 DNA reads as TGTGCCAGCAGTTCGCGGACAGGGTGGAACACTGAAGCTTTCTTT. Protein sequence: CASSSRTGWNTEAFF.

This clonotype was seen ten or more times. The chain has TRBV11-2 and TRBJ2-1; 9 nucleotides align to TRBD2. There are 15 residues in the CDR3. The V gene end was trimmed by 3 bases and the J gene end by 6 bases; junction bases not matched to a gene: 6. Germline V gene lookup returns CDR1 SGHAT and CDR2 FQNNGV. The CDR3 bases are TGTGCCAGCAGCTTTCTAGCGGGGCCTTTCAATGAGCAGTTCTTC. It translates to CASSFLAGPFNEQFF.

This clonotype was detected a few times. The chain recombines TRBV7-2 with TRBJ1-3, with TRBD1 matching 7 bases. CDR1 and CDR2 (germline): SGHTA, FQGNSA. There are 15 residues in the CDR3. V dropped 2 bases and J dropped 0; count of bases not matched to a gene: 1. The CDR3 spells CASSLQGVSGNTIYF. The CDR3, as DNA: TGTGCCAGCAGCTTACAGGGGGTCTCTGGAAACACCATATATTTT.

This clonotype appeared many times. The chain's CDR3 is CASSLPTSGEDLGTDTQYF. CDR3 nucleotides: TGTGCCAGCAGCTTACCCACTAGCGGAGAGGACCTTGGCACAGATACGCAGTATTTT. The rearrangement links TRBV7-6 to TRBJ2-3; 8 nucleotides align to TRBD2. Germline trimming cut 2 bases from V and 1 base from J; bases unmatched to any gene: 14. This CDR3 is 19 amino acids long. Germline assignment: CDR1 SGHVS and CDR2 FNYEAQ.

The table lists this clonotype with a few counts. V usage is TRBV7-3 and J usage is TRBJ2-7, with TRBD2 matching 11 bases. Germline assignment: CDR1 SGHTA and CDR2 FQGTGA. The V and J ends lost 3 bases and 7 bases, in that order; junction bases with no gene match: 2. The CDR3 runs 13 residues. The CDR3 reads CASSFIAGGEQYF. The CDR3 region has the DNA TGTGCCAGCAGCTTCATAGCGGGAGGGGAGCAGTACTTC.

J is TRBJ2-1 and V is TRBV6-1; TRBD2 matches at 14 bases. J lost 7 bases, V lost 0 bases, and 5 bases had no gene match. CDR1 is MNHNS, CDR2 SASEGT, per germline. CDR3 length: 17 residues. CDR3 nucleotides: TGTGCCAGCAGTGAAGCGATGAGGACTAGCGGGAGGAATGAGCAGTTCTTC. Its translation: CASSEAMRTSGRNEQFF.

The rearrangement joins TRBV15 to TRBJ2-6; D not certain. Germline CDR1 is LNHNV and CDR2 is YYDKDF (reference sequence). Trimming took 5 bases from V and 2 from J, leaving 10 bases between them. The CDR3 has 15 amino acids. The CDR3 loop is CATSHTDTGANVLTF. The CDR3 DNA reads as TGTGCCACCAGCCATACAGATACTGGGGCCAACGTCCTGACTTTC. Full variable domain (outside the CDR3, taken from reference TRBV15 and TRBJ2-6): DAMVIQNPRYQVTQFGKPVTLSCSQTLNHNVMYWYQQKSSQAPKLLFHYYDKDFNNEADTPDNFQSRRPNTSFCFLDIRSPGLGDTAMYLCATSHTDTGANVLTFGAGSRLTVL.

This clonotype was counted many times. The CDR3 nucleotides read TGTGCCAGCAGTTCCGGGGGTGGGACGCGCTACGAGCAGTACTTC. It codes for CASSSGGGTRYEQYF. The chain is built from TRBV28 and TRBJ2-7; possibly TRBD2 for D (6 bases). The germline gives CDR1 MDHEN, CDR2 SYDVKM. The CDR3 runs to 15 residues. V was cut by 4 bases and J by 3 bases, with 16 bases left in between. Variable domain in full (rest from reference TRBV28 and TRBJ2-7): DVKVTQSSRYLVKRTGEKVFLECVQDMDHENMFWYRQDPGLGLRLIYFSYDVKMKEKGDIPEGYSVSREKKERFSLILESASTNQTSMYLCASSSGGGTRYEQYFGPGTRLTVT.

The gene calls are TRBV14 and TRBJ1-4, with D possibly TRBD1 on 5 matching bases. The CDR3 contains 14 residues. Trimming cost V 6 bases and J 1 base, with 9 bases left between them. Germline loops: CDR1 SGHDN, CDR2 FVKESK. The CDR3 here is CASSPRVTNEKLFF. In DNA form, the CDR3 reads TGTGCCAGCAGTCCCAGGGTAACTAATGAAAAACTGTTTTTT.

The gene calls are TRBV7-2 and TRBJ2-4; unclear D gene. V was shortened by 5 bases and J by 0 bases, with 11 bases between the two germline ends. This CDR3 region has 15 residues. CDR1 is SGHTA, CDR2 FQGNSA, per germline. CDR3 region: CASSPMAIAKNIQYF. Written as DNA, the CDR3 is TGTGCCAGCAGCCCAATGGCGATAGCCAAAAACATTCAGTACTTC.

There are many counts of this clonotype. J is TRBJ2-2 and V is TRBV2; 10 bases align to TRBD2. Trimming at V came to 1 base and at J to 7 bases, leaving 0 bases not matched to a gene. CDR1 and CDR2 from the germline V gene are SNHLY and FYNNEI. CDR3 length: 14 residues. The CDR3 sequence is CASSEGLAGGELFF. DNA for the CDR3: TGTGCCAGCAGTGAAGGACTAGCGGGCGGGGAGCTGTTTTTT.